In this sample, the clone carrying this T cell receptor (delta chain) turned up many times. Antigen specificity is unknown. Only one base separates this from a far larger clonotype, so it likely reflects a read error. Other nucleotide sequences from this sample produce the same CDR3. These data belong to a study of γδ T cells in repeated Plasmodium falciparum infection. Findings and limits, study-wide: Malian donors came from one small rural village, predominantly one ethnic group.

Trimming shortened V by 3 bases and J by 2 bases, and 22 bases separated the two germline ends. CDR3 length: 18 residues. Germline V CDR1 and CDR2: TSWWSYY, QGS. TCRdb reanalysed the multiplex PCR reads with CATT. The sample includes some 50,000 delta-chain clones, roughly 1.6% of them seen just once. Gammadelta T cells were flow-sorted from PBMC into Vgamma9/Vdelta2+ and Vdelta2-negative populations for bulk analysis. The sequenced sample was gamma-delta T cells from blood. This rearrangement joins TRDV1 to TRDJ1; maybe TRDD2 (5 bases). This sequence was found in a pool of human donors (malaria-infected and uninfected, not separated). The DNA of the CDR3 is TGTGCTCTTGGGGAGCTTAGATCCCCTACTCCGGGTACCGATAAACTCATCTTT. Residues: CALGELRSPTPGTDKLIF.